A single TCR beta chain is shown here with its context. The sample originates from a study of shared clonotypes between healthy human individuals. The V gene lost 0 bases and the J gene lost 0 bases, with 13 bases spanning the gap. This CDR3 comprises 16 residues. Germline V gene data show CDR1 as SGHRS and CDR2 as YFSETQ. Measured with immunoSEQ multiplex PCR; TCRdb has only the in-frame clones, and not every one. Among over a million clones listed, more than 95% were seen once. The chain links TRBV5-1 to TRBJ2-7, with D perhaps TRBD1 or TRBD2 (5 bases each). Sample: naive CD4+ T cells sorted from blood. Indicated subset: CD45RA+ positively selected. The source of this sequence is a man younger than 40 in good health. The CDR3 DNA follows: TGCGCCAGCAGCTTGGCGGGACGGGCTAGCTCCTACGAGCAGTACTTC. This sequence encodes CASSLAGRASSYEQYF.